The next 22 T cell receptor beta chains were all read from a single sample in a study of T cell responses to AZD1222 COVID-19 vaccine. Data came from immunoSEQ multiplex PCR; TCRdb stores just in-frame clones and leaves some out. The sample lists fewer than 90,000 clones, over 75% occurring once. The source material was peripheral blood, sampled 28 days after the second AZD1222 dose. The source of these receptors is an adult who received the AZD1222 COVID-19 vaccine.

This clone was found a few times. The chain employs TRBV7-3 and TRBJ1-2; 8 nucleotides line up with TRBD1. The CDR3 is made up of 14 amino acids. The germline V gene encodes CDR1 SGHTA and CDR2 FQGTGA. Trimming at V came to 4 bases and at J to 7 bases, leaving 8 bases not matched to a gene. The CDR3 DNA reads TGTGCCAGCAGCTCGTACAGGGGGACTGGTGGCTACACCTTC. Protein sequence: CASSSYRGTGGYTF.

J is TRBJ2-3 and V is TRBV5-1; TRBD2 might be the D (6 bases). Germline V gene lookup returns CDR1 SGHRS and CDR2 YFSETQ. This CDR3 spans 17 amino acids. The V gene lost 1 base and the J gene lost 6 bases, with 21 bases spanning the gap. The CDR3 region has the DNA TGCGCCAGCAGCTTGTCCTCCCAGGGAGGTGAGGGGGATACGCAGTATTTT. Translated, it gives CASSLSSQGGEGDTQYF.

The chain has TRBV6-5 and TRBJ1-2; D is possibly TRBD1 (5 bases). V lost 9 bases and J 6 bases, leaving 20 bases between the germline ends. CDR3 length: 14 residues. Per the germline V gene, CDR1 is MNHEY and CDR2 is SVGAGI. The CDR3 coding sequence is TGTGCCAGGGCGATTGGGGCTGGTAGGGATGGCTACACCTTC. Protein product: CARAIGAGRDGYTF.

This chain links TRBV27 with TRBJ1-2; D is uncertain. CDR3 length: 12 amino acids. The V end lost 7 bases, the J end lost 6 bases, and 12 bases lay between the germline ends. Germline lookup yields CDR1 MNHEY and CDR2 SMNVEV (reference sequence). CDR3 nucleotides: TGTGCCAGCATTCCTTTCCCCGATGGCTACACCTTC. Translation: CASIPFPDGYTF.

This clone was seen a few times. The chain employs TRBV21-1 and TRBJ1-4; the table gives TRBD1 as D, unverified against the DNA. TRBV21-1 corresponds to a pseudogene. The CDR3 totals 18 residues. The CDR3 sequence is CASSKGPGQGKENEKLFF. CDR3 nucleotide sequence: TGTGCCAGCAGCAAGGGGCCGGGACAGGGTAAGGAGAATGAAAAACTGTTTTTT.

The chain uses TRBV5-1 and TRBJ1-5, with unresolved D. Germline V gene data show CDR1 as SGHRS and CDR2 as YFSETQ. V lost 0 bases, J lost 6 bases, and 7 bases lay in between. The CDR3 covers 13 residues. CDR3: CASSLVSGQPQHF. CDR3 nucleotide sequence: TGCGCCAGCAGCTTGGTATCCGGTCAGCCCCAGCATTTT.

This chain uses TRBV19 with TRBJ1-1; D possibly corresponds to TRBD1 (6 bases). CDR1 and CDR2 from the germline V gene are LNHDA and SQIVND (reference sequence). With 2 bases removed from V and 4 bases from J, the gap between germline ends came to 8 bases. This CDR3 contains 13 residues. CDR3 coding DNA: TGTGCCAGTAGTATAAGGGGGGCCACTGAAGCTTTCTTT. Amino acid sequence: CASSIRGATEAFF.

The rearrangement joins TRBV9 to TRBJ2-2; D is perhaps TRBD1 (5 bases). The CDR3 length is 15 residues. Germline-derived CDR1 and CDR2 are SGDLS and YYNGEE. Trimming removed 0 bases at V and 0 bases at J, with 6 bases between. CDR3 in amino acids: CASSVARANTGELFF. The CDR3 DNA sequence: TGTGCCAGCAGCGTAGCCAGGGCGAACACCGGGGAGCTGTTTTTT.

In this sample, this clone turned up a few times. The rearrangement links TRBV9 to TRBJ1-1, with 7 bases that match TRBD1. Germline V CDR1 and CDR2: SGDLS, YYNGEE. The CDR3 runs 13 residues. The trim removed 4 bases at V and 8 bases at J, leaving 8 bases unmatched. The CDR3 DNA is TGTGCCAGCAGCCTAACAGGGGAATCGGAAGCTTTCTTT. As protein: CASSLTGESEAFF.

This chain connects TRBV2 to TRBJ1-6; D might be TRBD1 (5 bases). The CDR3 sequence is 16 residues long. Germline assignment: CDR1 SNHLY and CDR2 FYNNEI. Trimming pared 5 bases from V and 0 bases from J, leaving 11 bases between. For the CDR3, the DNA is TGTGCCAGCAGTTGGGACCGCAGCTCCTATAATTCACCCCTCCACTTT. It yields the protein CASSWDRSSYNSPLHF.

V usage is TRBV28 and J usage is TRBJ1-2, with 7 bases matching TRBD1. CDR1 and CDR2 (germline): MDHEN, SYDVKM. The CDR3 totals 15 residues. V shed 2 bases and J 2 bases; nucleotides not matched to a gene: 5. The CDR3 sequence: CASSLVTGLNYGYTF. The DNA for the CDR3 is TGTGCCAGCAGTTTAGTGACAGGGCTCAACTATGGCTACACCTTC.

This clone came up once. The V gene is TRBV6-1, the J gene TRBJ1-1; a weak D match, TRBD1 (6 bases). Trimming removed 3 bases from V and 4 bases from J, with 9 bases in between. In germline, CDR1 is MNHNS, CDR2 SASEGT. The CDR3 extends over 13 amino acids. Here the CDR3 reads CASSEDRSTEAFF. CDR3 DNA sequence: TGTGCCAGCAGTGAGGACAGATCCACTGAAGCTTTCTTT.

V gene TRBV4-1 combines with J gene TRBJ2-5; D is tentatively TRBD1 or TRBD2 (5 bases each). This CDR3 contains 16 residues. From germline, CDR1 is MGHRA and CDR2 YSYEKL. Trimming stripped 0 bases from V and 3 bases from J, with 14 bases between. The CDR3 spells CASSQEGRLGEETQYF. For the CDR3, the DNA is TGCGCCAGCAGCCAAGAGGGACGGCTTGGGGAAGAGACCCAGTACTTC.

The chain joins TRBV11-3 to TRBJ2-3; no clear D gene. Germline values: CDR1 SGHNT, CDR2 YENEEA. The CDR3 has 14 amino acids. The V end was cut by 3 bases, the J end by 3 bases, with 10 bases between. CDR3 nucleotide sequence: TGTGCCAGCAGCTTCTCTGGATTGACAGATACGCAGTATTTT. This codes for CASSFSGLTDTQYF.

This sequence joins TRBV18 and TRBJ1-6; the D is unclear. Germline CDR1 reads KGHSH; CDR2 reads LQKENI. This CDR3 is 15 amino acids long. The V end was cut by 2 bases, the J end by 5 bases, with 10 bases between. The CDR3 coding sequence is TGTGCCAGCTCACCAGAGGAAACTAATAATTCACCCCTCCACTTT. This gives the protein CASSPEETNNSPLHF. The full variable domain, completed using reference TRBV18 and TRBJ1-6, is NAGVMQNPRHLVRRRGQEARLRCSPMKGHSHVYWYRQLPEEGLKFMVYLQKENIIDESGMPKERFSAEFPKEGPSILRIQQVVRGDSAAYFCASSPEETNNSPLHFGNGTRLTVT.

This chain joins TRBV19 and TRBJ1-1; no reliable D call. CDR1 LNHDA and CDR2 SQIVND come from the germline V gene (reference sequence). V was shortened by 0 bases and J by 1 base, with 6 bases between the two germline ends. This CDR3 spans 14 amino acids. The CDR3 reads CASSIDEGNTEAFF. CDR3 DNA: TGTGCCAGTAGTATAGATGAAGGGAACACTGAAGCTTTCTTT. The full variable domain, rest sourced from reference TRBV19 and TRBJ1-1, is DGGITQSPKYLFRKEGQNVTLSCEQNLNHDAMYWYRQDPGQGLRLIYYSQIVNDFQKGDIAEGYSVSREKKESFPLTVTSAQKNPTAFYLCASSIDEGNTEAFFGQGTRLTVV.

V and J are TRBV6-2 or TRBV6-3 and TRBJ2-3; weak D call: TRBD1 (5 bases). Germline values: CDR1 MNHEY, CDR2 SVGEGT. This CDR3 comprises 15 residues. V dropped 0 bases and J dropped 6 bases, with 13 bases sitting between them. CDR3 DNA sequence: TGTGCCAGCAGTTACTCTTCGACAGTAACCGATACGCAGTATTTT. It codes for CASSYSSTVTDTQYF.

This clone is a singleton in its sample. V usage is TRBV5-8 and J usage is TRBJ1-1; D unresolved. Germline-derived CDR1 and CDR2 are SGHTS and YDEGEE. The CDR3 has 14 residues. V was clipped by 0 bases and J by 0 bases, with 6 bases between them. The CDR3 spells CASSLEEMNTEAFF. In nucleotides, the CDR3 is TGTGCCAGCAGCTTGGAAGAGATGAACACTGAAGCTTTCTTT. Based on the CDR3 plus reference TRBV5-8 and TRBJ1-1, the full variable domain is EAGVTQSPTHLIKTRGQQATLRCSPISGHTSVYWYQQALGLGLQFLLWYDEGEERNRGNFPPRFSGRQFPNYSSELNVNALELEDSALYLCASSLEEMNTEAFFGQGTRLTVV.

The chain is built from TRBV27 and TRBJ2-7, with 8 bases matching TRBD1. The germline V gene encodes CDR1 MNHEY and CDR2 SMNVEV (reference sequence). V shed 2 bases, J shed 4 bases, and the junction held 7 bases outside the gene matches. The CDR3 sequence is 15 residues long. The CDR3 coding sequence is TGTGCCAGCAGTTTAAGGGGCCAGGGGGCTTACGAGCAGTACTTC. Amino acids: CASSLRGQGAYEQYF.

The chain employs TRBV7-6 and TRBJ2-2; D is possibly TRBD1 (6 bases). V dropped 3 bases and J dropped 1 base, with 15 bases sitting between them. The CDR3 runs 17 residues. Germline V gives CDR1 SGHVS, CDR2 FNYEAQ. The CDR3 loop is CASSFTKGDRNTGELFF. DNA of the CDR3: TGTGCCAGCAGCTTCACAAAGGGGGATCGGAACACCGGGGAGCTGTTTTTT.

This clone was detected only once. The CDR3 spells CASSQARQEIYNSPLHF. Here the CDR3 DNA reads TGCGCCAGCAGCCAAGCCCGACAGGAGATATATAATTCACCCCTCCACTTT. The rearrangement links TRBV4-1 to TRBJ1-6; D perhaps matches TRBD1 (6 bases). The germline V and J ends were trimmed by 1 base and 4 bases, with 14 bases remaining between them. Germline assignment: CDR1 MGHRA and CDR2 YSYEKL. The CDR3 runs 17 residues.

This clone was seen once. This CDR3 is CASSLIGTRDTQYF. The CDR3 bases are TGTGCCAGCAGCTTGATAGGGACGAGGGATACGCAGTATTTT. The rearrangement uses TRBV11-1 and TRBJ2-3; either TRBD1 or TRBD2 may fit D (5 bases each). CDR1 is SGHAT, CDR2 FQDESV, per germline (reference sequence). Trimming took 3 bases from V and 6 from J, leaving 13 bases between them. The CDR3 has 14 amino acids.